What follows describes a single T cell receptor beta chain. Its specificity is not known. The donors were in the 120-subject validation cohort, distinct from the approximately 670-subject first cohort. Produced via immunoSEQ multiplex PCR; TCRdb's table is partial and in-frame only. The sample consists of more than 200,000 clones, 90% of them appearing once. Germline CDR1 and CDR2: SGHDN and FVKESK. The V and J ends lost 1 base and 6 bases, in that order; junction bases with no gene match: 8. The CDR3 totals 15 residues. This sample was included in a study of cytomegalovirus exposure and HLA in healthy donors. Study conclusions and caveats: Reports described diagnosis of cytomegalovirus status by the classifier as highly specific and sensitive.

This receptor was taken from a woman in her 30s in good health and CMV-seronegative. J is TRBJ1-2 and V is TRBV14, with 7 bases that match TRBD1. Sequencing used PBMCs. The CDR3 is CASSQVTEGAHGYTF. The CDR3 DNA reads TGTGCCAGCAGCCAAGTGACCGAGGGGGCGCATGGCTACACCTTC.